Listed here are 7 T cell receptor beta chains from one sample, sequenced in a study of blood T cell repertoires in COVID-19. TCRdb keeps only in-frame clones here, not all; method: immunoSEQ multiplex PCR. The sample lists about 230,000 clones, over 70% occurring once. The sequenced sample consisted of peripheral blood. All receptors come from an elderly man with acute or convalescent COVID-19.

The chain uses TRBV5-4 and TRBJ1-1, with 8 bases fitting TRBD1. Germline CDR1 and CDR2: SGHNT and YYREEE (reference sequence). V shed 8 bases and J 0 bases; nucleotides not matched to a gene: 9. The CDR3 length is 15 residues. CDR3 sequence: CASMRQGTLNTEAFF. The CDR3, as DNA: TGTGCCAGTATGAGACAGGGGACCCTGAACACTGAAGCTTTCTTT. The variable domain in full, with the rest retrieved from reference TRBV5-4 and TRBJ1-1, is ETGVTQSPTHLIKTRGQQVTLRCSSQSGHNTVSWYQQALGQGPQFIFQYYREEENGRGNFPPRFSGLQFPNYSSELNVNALELDDSALYLCASMRQGTLNTEAFFGQGTRLTVV.

The chain recombines TRBV3-1 (or the pseudogene TRBV3-2) with TRBJ1-4; perhaps TRBD1 as D (6 bases). V shed 2 bases and J shed 8 bases, with 18 bases lying between them. The germline gives CDR1 LGHDT, CDR2 YNNKEL (reference sequence). This CDR3 has 16 amino acids. Here the CDR3 DNA reads TGTGCCAGCAGCCAAAACGCTGCAGGGGTCGGGGAAAAACTGTTTTTT. Translated, it gives CASSQNAAGVGEKLFF.

The chain couples TRBV24-1 to TRBJ2-1; TRBD2 matches at 7 bases. V lost 4 bases to trimming and J lost 2 bases; unmatched junction nucleotides: 7. The CDR3 is 16 amino acids. Germline V gene data show CDR1 as KGHDR and CDR2 as SFDVKD. CDR3 sequence reads: CATSDPGGRAYNEQFF. The CDR3 DNA is TGTGCCACCAGTGACCCGGGAGGCAGGGCCTACAATGAGCAGTTCTTC.

V is TRBV30 and J is TRBJ2-4, with D maybe TRBD1 (6 bases). The V end lost 0 bases, the J end lost 0 bases, and 12 bases lay between the germline ends. Per germline, CDR1 GTSNPN and CDR2 SVGIG (reference sequence). The length of the CDR3 is 16 residues. CDR3 sequence reads: CAWSVAGALAKNIQYF. CDR3 in DNA: TGTGCCTGGAGTGTAGCAGGGGCTCTAGCCAAAAACATTCAGTACTTC.

This clone appeared once. The chain carries TRBV6-5 and TRBJ1-4; TRBD1 agrees at 8 bases. Germline CDR1 is MNHEY and CDR2 is SVGAGI. The CDR3 is 14 amino acids. The V and J ends lost 6 bases and 7 bases, in that order; junction bases with no gene match: 7. DNA for the CDR3: TGTGCCAGCAGGATGGACAGGGTGGGTGAAAAACTGTTTTTT. It codes for CASRMDRVGEKLFF.

The sample holds one count of this clone. The chain recombines TRBV5-8 with TRBJ2-1; D call uncertain. V was pared by 4 bases and J by 5 bases, with 13 bases between. There are 14 residues in the CDR3. The germline V gene encodes CDR1 SGHTS and CDR2 YDEGEE. CDR3 nucleotide sequence: TGTGCCAGCAGCCAAGTATTAGCCCACAATGAGCAGTTCTTC. It specifies CASSQVLAHNEQFF.

This clone was picked up a small number of times. The chain recombines TRBV9 with TRBJ1-2; 9 bases map to TRBD1. Germline-derived CDR1 and CDR2 are SGDLS and YYNGEE. The ends lost 0 bases at V and 10 bases at J; junction bases unmatched: 4. The CDR3 consists of 13 residues. CDR3 DNA sequence: TGTGCCAGCAGCGTAGGACAGGGGGAGGTCTACACCTTC. Its translation is CASSVGQGEVYTF.